One sample yielded the 21 T cell receptor beta chains listed below, sequenced in a study of shared clonotypes between healthy human individuals. Clones were read by immunoSEQ multiplex PCR, and TCRdb kept only the in-frame ones, dropping some. Here the sample spans some 200,000 clones, 80% to 95% being singletons. The sequencing input was naive CD4+ T cells sorted from blood. Subset indicated: CD45RA+ positively selected. The receptors were sampled from a woman in her thirties in good health.

The chain recombines TRBV29-1 with TRBJ2-5; tentatively, D is TRBD2 (5 bases). The CDR3 runs 13 residues. From germline, CDR1 is SQVTM and CDR2 ANQGSEA. V dropped 6 bases and J dropped 5 bases, with 16 bases sitting between them. The CDR3 coding sequence is TGCAGCGTGCAAAGGCGGGCCAGGGAGACCCAGTACTTC. This codes for CSVQRRARETQYF.

This clone has a handful of counts. The rearrangement uses TRBV2 and TRBJ1-5; D is ambiguous. Per germline, CDR1 SNHLY and CDR2 FYNNEI. The V gene lost 6 bases and the J gene lost 0 bases, with 3 bases spanning the gap. The CDR3 runs 12 residues. The CDR3 loop reads CASSNSNQPQHF. CDR3 DNA sequence: TGTGCCAGCAGCAATAGCAATCAGCCCCAGCATTTT.

The chain combines TRBV30 with TRBJ2-7, with a tentative D call TRBD2 (5 bases). V was trimmed by 2 bases and J by 3 bases, leaving 8 bases between them. The CDR3 covers 12 residues. Germline V gene lookup returns CDR1 GTSNPN and CDR2 SVGIG (reference sequence). The DNA for the CDR3 is TGTGCCTGGAGTTCGGGATACTACGAGCAGTACTTC. This gives the protein CAWSSGYYEQYF.

This chain uses TRBV18 with TRBJ2-5; 9 bases fit TRBD2. The J call may be incorrect, as the DNA end agrees better with TRBJ2-7. This CDR3 comprises 16 residues. Germline CDR1 and CDR2: KGHSH and LQKENI. CDR3 sequence (DNA): TGTGCCAGCTCACCTCTCCCTAGCGGGAACTCCTACGAGCAGTACTTC. This encodes CASSPLPSGNSYEQYF.

This chain joins TRBV28 and TRBJ1-1; no clear D. The CDR3 loop spans 10 amino acids. Germline assignment: CDR1 MDHEN and CDR2 SYDVKM. Trimming took off 2 bases at V and 8 bases at J, with 3 bases between the two ends. The CDR3 region has the DNA TGTGCCAGCAGTTTAGCAGAAGCTTTCTTT. Amino acid sequence: CASSLAEAFF.

The chain uses TRBV5-1 and TRBJ2-7, with 7 bases that match TRBD1. CDR3 length: 15 amino acids. Losses at the gene ends were 0 bases for V and 2 bases for J; bases not matched to a gene: 5. Germline lookup yields CDR1 SGHRS and CDR2 YFSETQ. The CDR3 bases are TGCGCCAGCAGCTTGGATGGGACAGAAGCCTACGAGCAGTACTTC. Amino acids: CASSLDGTEAYEQYF.

This chain uses TRBV18 with TRBJ2-5; TRBD1 is a possible D gene (5 bases). This CDR3 comprises 14 residues. Germline CDR1 KGHSH, CDR2 LQKENI. Trimming cost V 4 bases and J 5 bases, with 14 bases left between them. The CDR3 DNA reads as TGTGCCAGCTCACTGATTTCGAAGGGGGAGACCCAGTACTTC. It specifies CASSLISKGETQYF.

This clone was detected once. The rearrangement joins TRBV5-4 to TRBJ2-7; the match to TRBD1 covers 8 bases. Germline V CDR1 and CDR2: SGHNT, YYREEE (reference sequence). Trimming at V came to 1 base and at J to 2 bases, leaving 2 bases not matched to a gene. This CDR3 has 14 residues. CDR3 in amino acids: CASSLWDRTYEQYF. The CDR3 DNA sequence: TGTGCCAGCAGCTTGTGGGACAGGACCTACGAGCAGTACTTC.

This clone was seen just once. The rearrangement uses TRBV18 and TRBJ2-3, with a possible D match to TRBD2 (5 bases). V lost 0 bases and J 2 bases, leaving 15 bases between the germline ends. Germline V gene data show CDR1 as KGHSH and CDR2 as LQKENI. The CDR3 is made up of 17 amino acids. CDR3 amino acids: CASSPPRARYSTDTQYF. The CDR3 DNA sequence: TGTGCCAGCTCACCACCGCGGGCGCGGTATTCCACAGATACGCAGTATTTT.

This clone showed up just once. The chain links TRBV19 to TRBJ2-2; TRBD2 agrees at 7 bases. The length of the CDR3 is 13 residues. V lost 5 bases to trimming and J lost 5 bases; unmatched junction nucleotides: 2. CDR1 is LNHDA and CDR2 is SQIVND in the germline V gene (reference sequence). The CDR3 sequence: CASSLGGTGELFF. The DNA of the CDR3 is TGTGCCAGTAGTCTCGGGGGGACCGGGGAGCTGTTTTTT.

The V call is TRBV27, the J call TRBJ2-7, with 14 bases that match TRBD2. The CDR3 is 18 residues long. Trimming took 3 bases from V and 3 from J; bases not matched to a gene: 10. The V gene's germline CDR1 is MNHEY and CDR2 SMNVEV (reference sequence). The CDR3 region is CASSFSRLAGGPIYEQYF. For the CDR3, the DNA is TGTGCCAGCAGTTTCTCCCGACTAGCGGGAGGGCCTATCTACGAGCAGTACTTC.

This sequence joins TRBV10-1 and TRBJ2-7; weak D call: TRBD2 (6 bases). There are 13 residues in the CDR3. Germline V CDR1 and CDR2: WNHNN, SYGVQD (reference sequence). Trimming removed 1 base at V and 7 bases at J, with 11 bases between. The CDR3 nucleotides are TGCGCCAGCAGTGAGTTGACTAGTTCTGAGCAGTACTTC. Amino acid sequence: CASSELTSSEQYF.

V and J are TRBV6-9 and TRBJ1-2; D gene uncertain. From germline, CDR1 is MNHGY and CDR2 SVAAGI. The CDR3 extends over 11 amino acids. V lost 4 bases and J 3 bases, leaving 3 bases between the germline ends. In nucleotides, the CDR3 is TGTGCCAGCAGTTCCCACTATGGCTACACCTTC. Its protein is CASSSHYGYTF.

V gene TRBV28 combines with J gene TRBJ2-7; D possibly corresponds to TRBD1 (6 bases). The CDR3 runs 13 residues. Trimming removed 11 bases at V and 3 bases at J, with 17 bases between. Per germline, CDR1 MDHEN and CDR2 SYDVKM. CDR3 sequence: CAATGPSGYEQYF. The CDR3 DNA sequence: TGTGCCGCGACAGGCCCATCTGGCTACGAGCAGTACTTC.

V gene TRBV18 combines with J gene TRBJ2-1; D gene unclear. Germline V gene lookup returns CDR1 KGHSH and CDR2 LQKENI. V dropped 3 bases and J dropped 3 bases, with 6 bases sitting between them. The CDR3 loop spans 13 amino acids. The CDR3 DNA is TGTGCCAGCTCACCGAACGGCTACAATGAGCAGTTCTTC. Translated: CASSPNGYNEQFF.

The chain recombines TRBV27 with TRBJ1-4; no firm D call. Germline assignment: CDR1 MNHEY and CDR2 SMNVEV (reference sequence). The CDR3 has 13 amino acids. The ends were cut back, 7 bases at V and 8 bases at J, with 14 bases in the middle. Here the CDR3 DNA reads TGTGCCAGCAAGGGAACCCGGCGAGAAAAACTGTTTTTT. The encoded protein is CASKGTRREKLFF.

The chain is built from TRBV7-9 and TRBJ2-7; D is undetermined. Germline V gene sequence: CDR1 SEHNR, CDR2 FQNEAQ (reference sequence). This CDR3 spans 13 amino acids. With 2 bases removed from V and 3 bases from J, the gap between germline ends came to 8 bases. Written as DNA, the CDR3 is TGTGCCAGCAGCTTACTTTTGGGCTACGAGCAGTACTTC. The encoded protein is CASSLLLGYEQYF. Filled out from reference TRBV7-9 and TRBJ2-7, the complete variable domain reads DTGVSQNPRHKITKRGQNVTFRCDPISEHNRLYWYRQTLGQGPEFLTYFQNEAQLEKSRLLSDRFSAERPKGSFSTLEIQRTEQGDSAMYLCASSLLLGYEQYFGPGTRLTVT.

The chain couples TRBV7-8 to TRBJ1-3; possibly TRBD1 for D (6 bases). The CDR3 spans 15 residues. V gave up 4 bases and J gave up 4 bases, with 14 bases separating them. From germline, CDR1 is SGHVS and CDR2 FQNEAQ. CDR3 protein: CASSSRTVTGNTIYF. The CDR3 DNA follows: TGTGCCAGCAGCTCGCGGACAGTAACAGGAAACACCATATATTTT.

The chain recombines TRBV28 with TRBJ2-5, with D possibly matching TRBD1 (6 bases). From germline, CDR1 is MDHEN and CDR2 SYDVKM. The CDR3 runs 14 residues. Trimming removed 6 bases at V and 5 bases at J, with 16 bases between. CDR3 residues: CASSLDQGWETQYF. For the CDR3, the DNA is TGTGCCAGCAGCCTCGACCAGGGGTGGGAGACCCAGTACTTC.

The V and J genes are TRBV9 and TRBJ2-5, with D perhaps matching TRBD2 (5 bases). The DNA matches TRBJ2-7 better at its end, which makes the J call doubtful. Per the germline V gene, CDR1 is SGDLS and CDR2 is YYNGEE. CDR3 size: 13 residues. This CDR3 reads CASSGGGSYEQYF. In nucleotides, the CDR3 is TGTGCCAGCAGCGGAGGAGGTTCCTACGAGCAGTACTTC.

The V call is TRBV6-5, the J call TRBJ2-7, with 10 bases lining up with TRBD1. This CDR3 has 15 amino acids. Trimming at V came to 6 bases and at J to 0 bases, leaving 5 bases not matched to a gene. Germline V gene data show CDR1 as MNHEY and CDR2 as SVGAGI. CDR3 sequence reads: CASRPRDRGSYEQYF. CDR3 bases: TGTGCCAGCAGACCACGGGACAGGGGCTCCTACGAGCAGTACTTC.